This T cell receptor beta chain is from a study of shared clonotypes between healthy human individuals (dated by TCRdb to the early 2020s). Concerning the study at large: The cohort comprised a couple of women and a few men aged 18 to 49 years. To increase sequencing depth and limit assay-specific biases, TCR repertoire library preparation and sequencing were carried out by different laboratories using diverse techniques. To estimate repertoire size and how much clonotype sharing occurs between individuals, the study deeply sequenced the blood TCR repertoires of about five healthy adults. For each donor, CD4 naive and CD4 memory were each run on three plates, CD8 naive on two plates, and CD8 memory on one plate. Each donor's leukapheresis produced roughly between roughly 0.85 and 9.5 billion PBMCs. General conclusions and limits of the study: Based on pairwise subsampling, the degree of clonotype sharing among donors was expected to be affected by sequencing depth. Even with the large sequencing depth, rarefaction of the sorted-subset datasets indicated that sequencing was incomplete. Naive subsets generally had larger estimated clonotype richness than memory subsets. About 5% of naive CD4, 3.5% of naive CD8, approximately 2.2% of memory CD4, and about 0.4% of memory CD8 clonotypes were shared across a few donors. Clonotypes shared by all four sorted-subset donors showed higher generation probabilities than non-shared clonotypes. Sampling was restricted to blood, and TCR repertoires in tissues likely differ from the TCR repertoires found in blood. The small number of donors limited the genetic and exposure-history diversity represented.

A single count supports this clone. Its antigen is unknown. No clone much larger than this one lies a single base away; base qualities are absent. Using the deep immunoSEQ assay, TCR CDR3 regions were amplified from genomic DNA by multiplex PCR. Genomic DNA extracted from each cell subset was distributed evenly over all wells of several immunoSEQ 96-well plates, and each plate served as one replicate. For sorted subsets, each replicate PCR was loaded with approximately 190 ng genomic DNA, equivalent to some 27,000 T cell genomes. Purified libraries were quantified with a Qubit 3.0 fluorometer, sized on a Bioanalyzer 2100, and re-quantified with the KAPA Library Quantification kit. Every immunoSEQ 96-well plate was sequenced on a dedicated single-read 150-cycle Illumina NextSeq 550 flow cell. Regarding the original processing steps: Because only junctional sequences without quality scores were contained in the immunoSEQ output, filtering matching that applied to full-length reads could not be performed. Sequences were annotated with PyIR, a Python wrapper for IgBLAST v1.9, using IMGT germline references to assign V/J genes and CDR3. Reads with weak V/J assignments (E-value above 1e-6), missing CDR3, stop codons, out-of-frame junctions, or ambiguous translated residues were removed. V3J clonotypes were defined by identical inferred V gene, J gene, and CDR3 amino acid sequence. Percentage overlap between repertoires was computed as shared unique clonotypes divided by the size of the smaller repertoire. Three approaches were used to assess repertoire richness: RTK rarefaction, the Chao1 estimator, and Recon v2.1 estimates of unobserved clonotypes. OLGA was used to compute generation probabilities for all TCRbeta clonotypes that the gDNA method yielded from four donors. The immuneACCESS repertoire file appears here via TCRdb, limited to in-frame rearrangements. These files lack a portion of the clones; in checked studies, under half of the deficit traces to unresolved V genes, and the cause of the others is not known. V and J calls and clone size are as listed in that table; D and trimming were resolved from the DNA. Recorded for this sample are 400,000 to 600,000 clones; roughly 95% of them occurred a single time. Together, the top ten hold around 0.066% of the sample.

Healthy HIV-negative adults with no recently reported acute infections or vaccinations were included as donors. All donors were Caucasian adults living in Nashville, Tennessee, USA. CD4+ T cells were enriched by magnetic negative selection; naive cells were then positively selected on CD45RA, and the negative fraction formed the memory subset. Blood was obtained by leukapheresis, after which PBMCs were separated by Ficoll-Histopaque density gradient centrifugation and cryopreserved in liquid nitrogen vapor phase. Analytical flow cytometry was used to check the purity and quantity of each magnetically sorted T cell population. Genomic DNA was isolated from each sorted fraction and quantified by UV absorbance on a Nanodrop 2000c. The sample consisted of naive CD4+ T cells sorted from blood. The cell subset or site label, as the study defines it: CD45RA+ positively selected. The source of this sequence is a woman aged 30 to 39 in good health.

CDR3 protein: CASSWREVGTDTQYF. The sequenced DNA: TGTGCCAGCAGCTGGCGGGAGGTGGGCACAGATACGCAGTATTTT. The chain is assembled from TRBV7-2 and TRBJ2-3, with 8 bases in between that match TRBD2. Here V drops 4 bases and J drops 1 base, and the junction holds 4 bases not matched to any gene. Per the germline V gene, SGHTA is the CDR1 and FQGNSA is the CDR2. From the cysteine through the phenylalanine, the CDR3 covers 15 amino acids. Of the read, only the CDR3 DNA is kept; its 45 bases are in frame from base 1. The CDR3 plus the reference TRBV7-2 and TRBJ2-3 genes for the other parts give the full variable domain: GAGVSQSPSNKVTEKGKDVELRCDPISGHTALYWYRQSLGQGLEFLIYFQGNSAPDKSGLPSDRFSAERTGGSVSTLTIQRTQQEDSAVYLCASSWREVGTDTQYFGPGTRLTVL.